The present T cell receptor (beta chain) was sequenced within a study of Graves' ophthalmopathy and Graves' hyperthyroidism. Notes on the study in general: A majority of expanded thyroid clonotypes exceeding 0.001 frequency were likewise present in blood.

RNA transcripts were the template, and TCR beta CDR3 regions were amplified from them. HTBI primers were employed in first-round RT-PCR, then a second-round multiplex PCR followed. Each CDR3 protein gets one entry after TCRdb re-called the multiplex PCR reads with MiXCR. This sample has approximately 50,000 distinct CDR3 sequences, with around 45% found just once. Germline CDR1 reads ENHRY; CDR2 reads SYGVKD. The V segment lost 2 bases and the J segment 6 bases; nucleotides outside the gene matches: 10. This CDR3 is 15 amino acids long. On this clonotype itself: Its specificity is not known.

Specimen: peripheral blood. This chain links TRBV10-3 with TRBJ2-7, with TRBD2 matching over 7 bases. The TCR originated in an adult man with Graves' ophthalmopathy. CDR3 sequence (DNA): TGTGCCATCAGTGAGCAGCCGGGGGGAGGCGCCGAGCAGTACTTC. As protein: CAISEQPGGGAEQYF.